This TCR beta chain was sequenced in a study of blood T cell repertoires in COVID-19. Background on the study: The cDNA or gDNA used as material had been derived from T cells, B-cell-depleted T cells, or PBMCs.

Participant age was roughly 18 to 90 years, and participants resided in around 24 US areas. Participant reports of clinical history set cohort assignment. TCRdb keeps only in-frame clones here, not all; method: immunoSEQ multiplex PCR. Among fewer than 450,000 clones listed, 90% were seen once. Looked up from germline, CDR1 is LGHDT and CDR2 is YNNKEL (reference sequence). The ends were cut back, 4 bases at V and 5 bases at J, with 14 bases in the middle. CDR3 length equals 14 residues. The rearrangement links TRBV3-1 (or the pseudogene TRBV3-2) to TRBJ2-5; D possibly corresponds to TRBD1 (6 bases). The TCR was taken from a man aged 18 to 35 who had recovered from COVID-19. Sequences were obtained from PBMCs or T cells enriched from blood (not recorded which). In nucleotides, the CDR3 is TGTGCCAGCAGCCCCACAGGGCTGCGGGAGACCCAGTACTTC. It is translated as CASSPTGLRETQYF.